The clone carrying this T cell receptor (beta chain) was counted ten times or more. The sample is drawn from a study of T-cell reconstitution after alpha-beta-depleted transplantation in children. A TCRbeta library incorporating unique molecular identifiers was prepared. One entry per CDR3 protein, called by TCRdb with MiXCR from the PCR reads. The repertoire holds over 85,000 distinct CDR3 sequences, approximately 10% seen once, with around 8.5% in the top ten. The CDR3 runs 14 residues. V was shortened by 4 bases and J by 0 bases, with 8 bases between the two germline ends. Germline V CDR1 and CDR2: SEHNR, FQNEAQ (reference sequence).

This specimen was PBMCs from the stem cell graft donor, taken from the stem cell graft. This clonotype was obtained from a human donor who donated a stem cell graft to a child with acute lymphoblastic leukemia. The chain joins TRBV7-9 to TRBJ2-3, with D unresolved. DNA of the CDR3: TGTGCCAGCAGCTGGGCCGATAGCACAGATACGCAGTATTTT. Translating it yields CASSWADSTDTQYF.